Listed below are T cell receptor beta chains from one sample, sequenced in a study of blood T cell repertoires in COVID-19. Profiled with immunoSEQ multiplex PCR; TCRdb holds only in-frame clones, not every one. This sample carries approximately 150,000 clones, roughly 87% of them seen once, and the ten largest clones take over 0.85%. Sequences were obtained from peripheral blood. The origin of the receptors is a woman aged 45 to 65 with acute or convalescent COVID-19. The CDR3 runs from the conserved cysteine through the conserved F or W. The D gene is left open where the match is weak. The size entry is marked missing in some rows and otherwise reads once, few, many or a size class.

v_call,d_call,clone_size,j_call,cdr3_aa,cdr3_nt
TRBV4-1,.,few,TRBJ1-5,CASSPFPPGVNQPQHF,TGCGCCAGCAGCCCCTTCCCCCCAGGGGTCAATCAGCCCCAGCATTTT
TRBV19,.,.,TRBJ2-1,CASSISGRSYNEQFF,TGTGCCAGTAGTATAAGCGGGCGCTCCTACAATGAGCAGTTCTTC
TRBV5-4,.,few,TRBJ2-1,CASSLDNNEQFF,TGTGCCAGCAGCTTGGATAACAATGAGCAGTTCTTC
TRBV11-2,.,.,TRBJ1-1,CASSFGGWNTEAFF,TGTGCCAGCAGCTTTGGGGGCTGGAACACTGAAGCTTTCTTT
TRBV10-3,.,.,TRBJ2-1,CAISASQGLSNEQFF,TGTGCCATCAGTGCATCCCAGGGGCTTAGTAATGAGCAGTTCTTC
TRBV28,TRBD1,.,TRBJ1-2,CASSLTAGGHYGYTF,TGTGCCAGCAGTTTAACGGCAGGGGGGCACTATGGCTACACCTTC
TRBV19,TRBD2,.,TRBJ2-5,CASSIGTSGNQETQYF,TGTGCCAGTAGTATAGGGACTAGCGGGAACCAAGAGACCCAGTACTTC
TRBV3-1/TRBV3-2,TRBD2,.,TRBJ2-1,CASNGLAGNNEQFF,TGTGCCAGCAACGGACTAGCGGGGAACAATGAGCAGTTCTTC
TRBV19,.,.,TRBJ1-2,CASSIDPGPYGYTF,TGTGCCAGTAGTATAGATCCAGGGCCTTATGGCTACACCTTC
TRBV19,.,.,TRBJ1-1,CASSSRTANTEAFF,TGTGCCAGTAGTTCTCGGACAGCGAACACTGAAGCTTTCTTT
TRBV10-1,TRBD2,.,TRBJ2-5,CASSETSGPKGETQYF,TGCGCCAGCAGTGAAACTAGCGGCCCCAAGGGAGAGACCCAGTACTTC
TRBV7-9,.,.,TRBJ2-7,CASSSVVYEQYF,TGTGCCAGCAGCTCAGTGGTCTACGAGCAGTACTTC
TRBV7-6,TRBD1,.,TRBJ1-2,CASSLEGQAYLLNGYTF,TGTGCCAGCAGCTTAGAGGGACAGGCTTACCTCCTAAATGGCTACACCTTC
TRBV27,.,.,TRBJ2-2,CASSLSGGELFF,TGTGCCAGCAGTTTATCCGGGGGGGAGCTGTTTTTT